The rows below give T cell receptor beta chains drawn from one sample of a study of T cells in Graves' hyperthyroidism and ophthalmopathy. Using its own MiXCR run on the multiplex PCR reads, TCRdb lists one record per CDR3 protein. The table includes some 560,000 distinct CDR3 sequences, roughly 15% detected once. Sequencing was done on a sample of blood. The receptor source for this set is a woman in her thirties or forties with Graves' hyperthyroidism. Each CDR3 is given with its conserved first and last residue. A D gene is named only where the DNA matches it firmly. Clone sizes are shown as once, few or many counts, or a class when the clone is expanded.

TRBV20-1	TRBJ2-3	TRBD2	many	CSARVLAGVNTDTQYF	TGCAGTGCTAGAGTTTTAGCGGGAGTAAACACAGATACGCAGTATTTT
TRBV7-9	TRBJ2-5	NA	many	CASSPLEETQYF	TGTGCCAGCAGCCCGCTAGAGGAGACCCAGTACTTC
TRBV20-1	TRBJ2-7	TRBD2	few	CSAPGDGGGPREQYF	TGCAGTGCCCCGGGGGATGGGGGAGGGCCCCGCGAGCAGTACTTC
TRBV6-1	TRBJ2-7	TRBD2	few	CASSPSGYSTYEQYF	TGTGCCAGCAGTCCTAGCGGGTATAGTACGTACGAGCAGTACTTC
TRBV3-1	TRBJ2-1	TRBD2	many	CASSQDGGSGRVRNEQFF	TGTGCCAGCAGCCAAGATGGGGGTAGCGGGAGAGTTCGGAATGAGCAGTTCTTC
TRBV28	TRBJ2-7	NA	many	CASSSRLGVYEQYF	TGTGCCAGCAGTTCCCGACTTGGAGTTTACGAGCAGTACTTC
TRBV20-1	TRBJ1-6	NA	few	CSASRVGSPLHF	TGCAGTGCTAGCAGGGTAGGGTCACCCCTCCACTTT
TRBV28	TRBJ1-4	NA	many	CASSRRGGRAHEKLFF	TGTGCCAGCAGCAGACGCGGGGGGAGAGCCCATGAAAAACTGTTTTTT
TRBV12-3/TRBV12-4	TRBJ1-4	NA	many	CASSSGGGAGEKLFF	TGTGCCAGCAGTTCGGGCGGGGGGGCCGGAGAAAAACTGTTTTTT
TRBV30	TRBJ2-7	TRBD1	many	CAWGQGSYEQYF	TGTGCCTGGGGACAGGGATCCTACGAGCAGTACTTC